Sequencing of this T cell receptor (beta chain) was carried out in a study of cytomegalovirus exposure and HLA in healthy donors. At the level of the study: The approximately 110 validation repertoires used a platform that matched the one used for the approximately 690 first-cohort repertoires, as a later analysis reported.

The CDR3 covers 13 residues. V shed 0 bases and J shed 4 bases, with 6 bases lying between them. Germline loops: CDR1 MNHEY, CDR2 SMNVEV (reference sequence). Study results and caveats: Most observed TCR sequences were rare, whereas some public TCRs were detected in many donors. TCR beta chains numbering some 160 were designated cytomegalovirus-associated.

Among the roughly 120 subjects of the validation cohort, separate from the roughly 670-subject first cohort, were the donors. On this clone: Its antigen is not identified.

Some clones are missing from TCRdb's copy, which holds only in-frame ones; the method was immunoSEQ multiplex PCR. The data contain some 350,000 clones, about nine tenths of them singletons. The source of this sequence is a woman in her 30s in good health and CMV-seropositive. Sequencing was done on a sample of PBMCs. The rearrangement joins TRBV27 to TRBJ2-5; D is perhaps TRBD2 (5 bases). CDR3 residues: CASSLSRGETQYF. The CDR3 coding sequence is TGTGCCAGCAGTTTATCCCGGGGAGAGACCCAGTACTTC.